This T cell receptor beta chain was sequenced during a study of blood T cell repertoires in COVID-19. Whole-study context: COVID-19 samples collected from the United States, Italy and Spain covered acute and convalescent phases.

This table comes from immunoSEQ multiplex PCR, and its TCRdb copy is limited to in-frame clones, with some not included. Among some 110,000 clones listed, approximately 79% were seen once. V shed 1 base, J shed 1 base, and the junction held 8 bases outside the gene matches. The CDR3 is 17 amino acids. Germline V gives CDR1 MGHRA, CDR2 YSYEKL. Sequencing was done on a sample of peripheral blood. The rearrangement links TRBV4-1 to TRBJ2-7, with 9 bases fitting TRBD1. This sequence originates from a man aged 45 to 65 with acute or convalescent COVID-19. CDR3 DNA sequence: TGCGCCAGCAGCCAAGGATTACCGGGACAGGGTTCCTACGAGCAGTACTTC. It is translated as CASSQGLPGQGSYEQYF.